This TCR beta chain was retrieved from a study of a mutant IDH1 vaccine in newly diagnosed glioma. Looking at the study overall: Weeks 1, 3, 5, 7, 11, 15, 19 and 23 were when patients received their eight vaccinations. Patients received vaccination from 4-6 weeks after radiotherapy alone, or with temozolomide cycles. Therapy received beforehand was radiotherapy, temozolomide, or both, with most patients given both.

Per the germline V gene, CDR1 is LNHDA and CDR2 is SQIVND (reference sequence). The CDR3 contains 14 residues. V dropped 7 bases and J dropped 6 bases, with 18 bases sitting between them. As for time point: week 11, during vaccination. Vaccination used 300 ug of mutant IDH1 20-mer peptide per dose, with topical imiquimod. Profiled with immunoSEQ multiplex PCR; TCRdb holds only in-frame clones, not every one. This table has under 40,000 clones, about 78% appearing once. A word on this clone: Antigen specificity is unknown.

This sequence joins TRBV19 and TRBJ1-1, with TRBD1 as a possible D gene (6 bases). The TCR comes from a man in his thirties or forties with glioma. Sequencing was performed on PBMCs, taken from a glioma patient whose treatment included an IDH1 peptide vaccine. Written as DNA, the CDR3 is TGTGCCAGTACCCCCCGGGACACTAGGCCTGAAGCTTTCTTT. It yields the protein CASTPRDTRPEAFF.